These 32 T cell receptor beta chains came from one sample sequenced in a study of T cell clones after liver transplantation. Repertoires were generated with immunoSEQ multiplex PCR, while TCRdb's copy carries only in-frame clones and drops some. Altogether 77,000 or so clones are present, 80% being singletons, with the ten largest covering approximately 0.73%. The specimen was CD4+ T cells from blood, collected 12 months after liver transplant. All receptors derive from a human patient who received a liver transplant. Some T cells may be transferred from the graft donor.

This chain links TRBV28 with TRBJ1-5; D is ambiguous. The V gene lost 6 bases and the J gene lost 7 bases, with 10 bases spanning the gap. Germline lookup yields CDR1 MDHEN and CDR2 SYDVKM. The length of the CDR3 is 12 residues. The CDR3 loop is CASRDPKQPQHF. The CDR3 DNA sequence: TGTGCCAGCAGGGACCCCAAACAGCCCCAGCATTTT.

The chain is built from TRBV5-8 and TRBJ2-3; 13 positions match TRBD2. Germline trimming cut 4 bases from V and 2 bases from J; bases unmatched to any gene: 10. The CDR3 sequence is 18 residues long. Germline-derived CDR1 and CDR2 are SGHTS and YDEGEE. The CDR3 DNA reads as TGTGCCAGCAGCAGGGGCGGGACTAGCGGGACTTTCACAGATACGCAGTATTTT. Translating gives CASSRGGTSGTFTDTQYF.

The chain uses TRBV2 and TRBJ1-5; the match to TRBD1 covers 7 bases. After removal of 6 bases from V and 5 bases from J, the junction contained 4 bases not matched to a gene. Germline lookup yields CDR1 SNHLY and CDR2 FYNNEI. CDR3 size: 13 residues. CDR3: CASSLQGHQPQHF. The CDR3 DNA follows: TGTGCCAGCAGCCTACAGGGGCATCAGCCCCAGCATTTT.

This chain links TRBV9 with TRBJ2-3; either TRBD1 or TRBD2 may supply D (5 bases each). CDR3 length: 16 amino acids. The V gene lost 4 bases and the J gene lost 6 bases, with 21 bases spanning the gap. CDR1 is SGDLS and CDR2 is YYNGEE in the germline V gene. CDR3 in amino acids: CASSLYPISRGDTQYF. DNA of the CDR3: TGTGCCAGCAGCCTCTACCCGATTTCCCGGGGCGATACGCAGTATTTT.

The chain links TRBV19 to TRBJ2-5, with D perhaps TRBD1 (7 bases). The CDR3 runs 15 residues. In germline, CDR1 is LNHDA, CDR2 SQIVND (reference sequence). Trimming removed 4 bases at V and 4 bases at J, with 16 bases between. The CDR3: CASSRFWQGGETQYF. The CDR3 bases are TGTGCCAGTAGTAGGTTCTGGCAGGGGGGAGAGACCCAGTACTTC.

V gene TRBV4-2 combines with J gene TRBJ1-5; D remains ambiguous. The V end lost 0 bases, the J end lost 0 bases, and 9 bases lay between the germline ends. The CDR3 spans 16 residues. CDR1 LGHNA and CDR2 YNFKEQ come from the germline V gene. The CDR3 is CASSQDPMYSNQPQHF. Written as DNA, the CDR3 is TGTGCCAGCAGCCAAGATCCGATGTATAGCAATCAGCCCCAGCATTTT.

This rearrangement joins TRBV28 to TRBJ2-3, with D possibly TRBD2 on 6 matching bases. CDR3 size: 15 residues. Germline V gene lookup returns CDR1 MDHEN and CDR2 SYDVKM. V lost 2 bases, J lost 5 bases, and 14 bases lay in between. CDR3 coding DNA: TGTGCCAGCAGTTTAGGAGGGAGTACGAAAGATACGCAGTATTTT. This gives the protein CASSLGGSTKDTQYF.

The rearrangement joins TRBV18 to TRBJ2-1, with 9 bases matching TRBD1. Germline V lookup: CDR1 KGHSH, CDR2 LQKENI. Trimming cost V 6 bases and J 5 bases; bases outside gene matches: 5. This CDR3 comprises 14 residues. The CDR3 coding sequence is TGTGCCAGCTCCCGGGACAGGGCCAACAATGAGCAGTTCTTC. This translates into CASSRDRANNEQFF.

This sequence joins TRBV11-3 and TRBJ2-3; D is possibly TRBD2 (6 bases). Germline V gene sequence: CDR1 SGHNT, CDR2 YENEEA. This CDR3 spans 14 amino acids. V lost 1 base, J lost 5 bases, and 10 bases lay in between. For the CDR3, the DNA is TGTGCCAGCAGCTTAGGCGGGACGAAAGATACGCAGTATTTT. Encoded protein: CASSLGGTKDTQYF. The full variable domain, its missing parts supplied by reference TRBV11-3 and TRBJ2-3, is EAGVVQSPRYKIIEKKQPVAFWCNPISGHNTLYWYLQNLGQGPELLIRYENEEAVDDSQLPKDRFSAERLKGVDSTLKIQPAELGDSAVYLCASSLGGTKDTQYFGPGTRLTVL.

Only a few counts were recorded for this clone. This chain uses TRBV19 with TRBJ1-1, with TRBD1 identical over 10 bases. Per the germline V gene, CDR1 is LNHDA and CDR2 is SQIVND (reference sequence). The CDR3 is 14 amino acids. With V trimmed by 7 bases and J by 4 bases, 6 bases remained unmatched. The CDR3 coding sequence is TGTGCCAGTAATGGACAGGGGGGAAGCACTGAAGCTTTCTTT. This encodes CASNGQGGSTEAFF. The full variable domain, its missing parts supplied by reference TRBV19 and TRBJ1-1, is DGGITQSPKYLFRKEGQNVTLSCEQNLNHDAMYWYRQDPGQGLRLIYYSQIVNDFQKGDIAEGYSVSREKKESFPLTVTSAQKNPTAFYLCASNGQGGSTEAFFGQGTRLTVV.

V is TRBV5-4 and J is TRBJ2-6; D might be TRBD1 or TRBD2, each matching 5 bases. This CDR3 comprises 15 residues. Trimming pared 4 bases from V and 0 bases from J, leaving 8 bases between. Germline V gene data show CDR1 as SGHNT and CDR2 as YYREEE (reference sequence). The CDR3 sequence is CASSRDLSGANVLTF. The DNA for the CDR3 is TGTGCCAGCAGCCGGGACCTCTCTGGGGCCAACGTCCTGACTTTC.

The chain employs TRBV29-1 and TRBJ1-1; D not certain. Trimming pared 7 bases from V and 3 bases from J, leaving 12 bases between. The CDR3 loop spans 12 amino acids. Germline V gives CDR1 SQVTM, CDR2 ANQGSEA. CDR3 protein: CSALGPYTEAFF. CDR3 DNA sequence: TGCAGCGCCCTCGGACCGTACACTGAAGCTTTCTTT.

CDR3 DNA: TGTGCCAGTAGTATAAAACTAGCGGGAGTGGGGCAGTTCTTC. Encoded protein: CASSIKLAGVGQFF. The rearrangement joins TRBV19 to TRBJ2-1; the match to TRBD2 covers 11 bases. The V gene's germline CDR1 is LNHDA and CDR2 SQIVND (reference sequence). Trimming removed 2 bases from V and 12 bases from J; junction bases left unmatched: 6. The CDR3 spans 14 residues.

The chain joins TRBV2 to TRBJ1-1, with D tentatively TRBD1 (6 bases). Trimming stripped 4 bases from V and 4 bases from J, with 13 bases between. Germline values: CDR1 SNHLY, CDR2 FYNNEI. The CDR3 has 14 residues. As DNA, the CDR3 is TGTGCCAGCAGTGCAGGGGAGTGGGGCACTGAAGCTTTCTTT. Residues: CASSAGEWGTEAFF.

The CDR3 sequence: CASMRGLVDTQYF. The DNA of the CDR3 is TGTGCCAGCATGAGAGGACTAGTCGATACGCAGTATTTT. This chain connects TRBV2 to TRBJ2-3; 7 bases map to TRBD2. This CDR3 spans 13 amino acids. Germline lookup yields CDR1 SNHLY and CDR2 FYNNEI. After removal of 7 bases from V and 6 bases from J, the junction contained 7 bases not matched to a gene. Together with reference TRBV2 and TRBJ2-3, the CDR3 gives the full variable domain: EPEVTQTPSHQVTQMGQEVILRCVPISNHLYFYWYRQILGQKVEFLVSFYNNEISEKSEIFDDQFSVERPDGSNFTLKIRSTKLEDSAMYFCASMRGLVDTQYFGPGTRLTVL.

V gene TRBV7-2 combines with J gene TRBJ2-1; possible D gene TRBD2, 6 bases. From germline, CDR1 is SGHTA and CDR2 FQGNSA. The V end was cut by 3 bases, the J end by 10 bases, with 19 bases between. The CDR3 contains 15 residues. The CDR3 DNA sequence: TGTGCCAGCAGCTTCCTTAGCGGTCCCCGGCGGGAGCAGTTCTTC. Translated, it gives CASSFLSGPRREQFF.

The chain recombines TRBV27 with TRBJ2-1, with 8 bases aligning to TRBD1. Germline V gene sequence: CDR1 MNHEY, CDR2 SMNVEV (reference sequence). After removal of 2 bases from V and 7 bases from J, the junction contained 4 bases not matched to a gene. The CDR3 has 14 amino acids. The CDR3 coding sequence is TGTGCCAGCAGTTTAATGAGACAGGGGAATGAGCAGTTCTTC. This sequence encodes CASSLMRQGNEQFF.

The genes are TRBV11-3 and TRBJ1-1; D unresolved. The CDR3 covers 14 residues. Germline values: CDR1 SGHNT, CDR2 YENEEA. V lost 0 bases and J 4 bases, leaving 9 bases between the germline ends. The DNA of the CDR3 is TGTGCCAGCAGCTTAGATGGATGGGGCACTGAAGCTTTCTTT. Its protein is CASSLDGWGTEAFF.

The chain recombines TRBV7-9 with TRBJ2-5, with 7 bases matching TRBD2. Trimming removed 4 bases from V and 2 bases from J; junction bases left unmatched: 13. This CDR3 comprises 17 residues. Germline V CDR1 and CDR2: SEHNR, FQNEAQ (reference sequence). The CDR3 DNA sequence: TGTGCCAGCAGCTCCACGGGTGGGGACTACCGACAAGAGACCCAGTACTTC. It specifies CASSSTGGDYRQETQYF.

The CDR3 region has the DNA TGTGCCAGCAGTGCGGAGGGGGGAAGCAATCAGCCCCAGCATTTT. Amino acids: CASSAEGGSNQPQHF. The chain is built from TRBV2 and TRBJ1-5; tentatively, D is TRBD1 (6 bases). This CDR3 spans 15 amino acids. V shed 4 bases and J shed 1 base, with 11 bases lying between them. Germline V CDR1 and CDR2: SNHLY, FYNNEI.

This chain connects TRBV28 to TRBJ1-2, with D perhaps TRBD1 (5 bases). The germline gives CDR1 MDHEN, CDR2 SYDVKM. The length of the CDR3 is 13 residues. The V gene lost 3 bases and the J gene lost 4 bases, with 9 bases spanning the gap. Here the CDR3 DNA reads TGTGCCAGCAGTTTCGGGACCTCCTATGGCTACACCTTC. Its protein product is CASSFGTSYGYTF.

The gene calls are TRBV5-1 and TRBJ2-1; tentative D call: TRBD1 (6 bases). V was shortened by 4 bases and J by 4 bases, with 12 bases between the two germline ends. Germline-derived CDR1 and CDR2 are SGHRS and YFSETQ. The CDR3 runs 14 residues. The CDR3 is CASSLGQQYNEQFF. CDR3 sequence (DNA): TGCGCCAGCAGCCTAGGACAGCAATACAATGAGCAGTTCTTC.

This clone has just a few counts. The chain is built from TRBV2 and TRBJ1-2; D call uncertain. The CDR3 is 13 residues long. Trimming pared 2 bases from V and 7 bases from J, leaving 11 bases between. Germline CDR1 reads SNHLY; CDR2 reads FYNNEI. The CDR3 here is CASSEWAGSGYTF. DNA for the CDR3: TGTGCCAGCAGTGAATGGGCAGGCAGTGGCTACACCTTC. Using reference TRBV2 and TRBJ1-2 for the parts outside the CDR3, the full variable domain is EPEVTQTPSHQVTQMGQEVILRCVPISNHLYFYWYRQILGQKVEFLVSFYNNEISEKSEIFDDQFSVERPDGSNFTLKIRSTKLEDSAMYFCASSEWAGSGYTFGSGTRLTVV.

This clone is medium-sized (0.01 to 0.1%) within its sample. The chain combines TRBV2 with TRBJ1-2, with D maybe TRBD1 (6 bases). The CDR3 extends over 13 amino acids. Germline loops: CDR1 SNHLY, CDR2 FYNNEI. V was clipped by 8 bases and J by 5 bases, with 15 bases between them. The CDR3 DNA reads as TGTGCCAGCCGACAGGACGACGATTATGGCTACACCTTC. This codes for CASRQDDDYGYTF.

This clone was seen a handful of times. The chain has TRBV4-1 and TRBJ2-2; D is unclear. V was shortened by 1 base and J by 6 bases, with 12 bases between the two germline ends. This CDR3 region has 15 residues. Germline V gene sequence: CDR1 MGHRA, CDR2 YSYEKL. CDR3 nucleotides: TGCGCCAGCAGCCAAGCGAACCGAGTTCCCGGGGAGCTGTTTTTT. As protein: CASSQANRVPGELFF.

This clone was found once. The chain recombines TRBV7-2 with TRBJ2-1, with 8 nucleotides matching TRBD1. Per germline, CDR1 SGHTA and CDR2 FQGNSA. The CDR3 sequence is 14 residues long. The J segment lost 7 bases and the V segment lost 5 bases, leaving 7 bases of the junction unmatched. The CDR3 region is CASSRAGGANEQFF. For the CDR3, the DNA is TGTGCCAGCAGCCGGGCAGGGGGCGCGAATGAGCAGTTCTTC.

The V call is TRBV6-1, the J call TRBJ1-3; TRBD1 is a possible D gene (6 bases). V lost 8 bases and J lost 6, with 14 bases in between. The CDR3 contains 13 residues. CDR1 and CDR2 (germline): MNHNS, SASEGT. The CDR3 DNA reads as TGTGCCAGCGGGGGCAGGGGATTAAACACCATATATTTT. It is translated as CASGGRGLNTIYF.

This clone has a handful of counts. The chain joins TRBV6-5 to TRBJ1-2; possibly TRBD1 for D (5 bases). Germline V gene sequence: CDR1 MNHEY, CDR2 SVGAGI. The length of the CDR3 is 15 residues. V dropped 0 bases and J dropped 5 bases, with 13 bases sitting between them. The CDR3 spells CASSYSTAGKYGYTF. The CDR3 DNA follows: TGTGCCAGCAGTTACTCGACGGCAGGGAAGTATGGCTACACCTTC.

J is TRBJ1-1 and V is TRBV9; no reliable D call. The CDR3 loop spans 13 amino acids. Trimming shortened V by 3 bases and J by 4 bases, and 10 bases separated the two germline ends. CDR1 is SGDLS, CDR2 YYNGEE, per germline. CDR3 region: CASSDRVGTEAFF. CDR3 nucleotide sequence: TGTGCCAGCAGCGACCGGGTGGGCACTGAAGCTTTCTTT.

The CDR3 DNA follows: TGTGCCAGCAGCCGGGATGGCGGGGCGAACACCGGGGAGCTGTTTTTT. Protein sequence: CASSRDGGANTGELFF. J is TRBJ2-2 and V is TRBV9, with TRBD2 as a possible D gene (6 bases). Germline CDR1 and CDR2: SGDLS and YYNGEE. Deletions cut 4 bases from V and 0 bases from J, with 13 bases between. The CDR3 consists of 16 residues.

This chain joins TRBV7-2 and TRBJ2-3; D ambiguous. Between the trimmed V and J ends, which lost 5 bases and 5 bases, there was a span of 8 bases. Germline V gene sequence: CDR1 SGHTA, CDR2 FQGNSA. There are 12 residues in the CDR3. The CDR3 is CASSLTGDTQYF. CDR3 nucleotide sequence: TGTGCCAGCAGCCTGACCGGAGATACGCAGTATTTT.

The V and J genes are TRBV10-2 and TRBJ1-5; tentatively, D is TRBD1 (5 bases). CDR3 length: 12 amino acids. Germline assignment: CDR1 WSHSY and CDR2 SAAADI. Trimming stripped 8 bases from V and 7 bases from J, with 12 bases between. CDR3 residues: CASGPGRQPQHF. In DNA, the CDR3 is TGCGCCAGCGGCCCGGGACGGCAGCCCCAGCATTTT.